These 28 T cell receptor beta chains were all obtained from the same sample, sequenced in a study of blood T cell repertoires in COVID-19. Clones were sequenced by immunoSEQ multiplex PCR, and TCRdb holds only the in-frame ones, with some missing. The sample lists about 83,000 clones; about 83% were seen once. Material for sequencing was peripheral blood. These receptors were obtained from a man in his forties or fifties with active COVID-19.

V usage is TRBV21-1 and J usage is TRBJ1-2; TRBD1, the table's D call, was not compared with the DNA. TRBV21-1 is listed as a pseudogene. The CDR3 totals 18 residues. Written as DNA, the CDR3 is TGTGCCAGCAGCAAAAGACCGGACAGGGGGCAAGCTAACTATGGCTACACCTTC. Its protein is CASSKRPDRGQANYGYTF.

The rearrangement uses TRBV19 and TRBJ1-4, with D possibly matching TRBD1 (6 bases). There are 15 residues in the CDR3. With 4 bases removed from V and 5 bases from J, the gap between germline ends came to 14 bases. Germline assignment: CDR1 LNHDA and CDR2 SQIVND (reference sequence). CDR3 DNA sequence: TGTGCCAGTAGTACCCAGGGGCTTTCAAATGAAAAACTGTTTTTT. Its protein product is CASSTQGLSNEKLFF.

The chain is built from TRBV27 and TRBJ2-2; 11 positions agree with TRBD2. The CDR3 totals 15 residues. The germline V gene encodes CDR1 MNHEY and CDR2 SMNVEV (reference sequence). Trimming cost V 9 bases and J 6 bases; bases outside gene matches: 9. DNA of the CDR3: TGTGCCAGTACCTTAGCGGGAGGGCCGGCCGGGGAGCTGTTTTTT. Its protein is CASTLAGGPAGELFF.

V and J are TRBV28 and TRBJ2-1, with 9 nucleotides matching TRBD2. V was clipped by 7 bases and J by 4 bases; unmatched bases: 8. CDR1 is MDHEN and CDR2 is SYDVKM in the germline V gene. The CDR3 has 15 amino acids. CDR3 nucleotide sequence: TGTGCCAGCACACGGACTAGCGCAGTATACAATGAGCAGTTCTTC. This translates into CASTRTSAVYNEQFF.

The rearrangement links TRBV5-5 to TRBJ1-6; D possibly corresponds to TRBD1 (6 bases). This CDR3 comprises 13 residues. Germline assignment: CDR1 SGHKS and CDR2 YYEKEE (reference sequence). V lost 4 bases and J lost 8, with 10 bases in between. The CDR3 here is CASSLNRDSPLHF. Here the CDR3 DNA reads TGTGCCAGCAGCCTGAACAGGGATTCACCCCTCCACTTT.

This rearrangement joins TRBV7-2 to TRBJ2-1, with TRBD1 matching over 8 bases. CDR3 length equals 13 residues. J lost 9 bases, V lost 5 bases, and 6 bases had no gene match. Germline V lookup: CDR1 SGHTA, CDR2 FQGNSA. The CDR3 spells CASSARQGSEQFF. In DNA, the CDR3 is TGTGCCAGCAGCGCCAGACAGGGGAGTGAGCAGTTCTTC.

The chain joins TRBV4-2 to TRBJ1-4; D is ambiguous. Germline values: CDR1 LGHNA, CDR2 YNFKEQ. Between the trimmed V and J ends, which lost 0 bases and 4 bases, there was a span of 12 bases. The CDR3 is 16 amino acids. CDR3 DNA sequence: TGTGCCAGCAGCCAAGATCCGGGCGGGTATAATGAAAAACTGTTTTTT. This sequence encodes CASSQDPGGYNEKLFF.

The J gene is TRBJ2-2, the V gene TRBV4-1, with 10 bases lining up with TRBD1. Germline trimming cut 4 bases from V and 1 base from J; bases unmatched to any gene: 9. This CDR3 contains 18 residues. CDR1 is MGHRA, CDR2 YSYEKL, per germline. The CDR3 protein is CASSLSGQGRKNTGELFF. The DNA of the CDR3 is TGCGCCAGCAGCCTCTCGGGACAGGGGAGGAAGAACACCGGGGAGCTGTTTTTT.

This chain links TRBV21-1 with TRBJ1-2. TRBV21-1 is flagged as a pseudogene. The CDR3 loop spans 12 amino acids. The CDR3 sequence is CASSNRAGGYTF. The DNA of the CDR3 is TGTGCCAGCAGCAATCGAGCGGGCGGCTACACCTTC.

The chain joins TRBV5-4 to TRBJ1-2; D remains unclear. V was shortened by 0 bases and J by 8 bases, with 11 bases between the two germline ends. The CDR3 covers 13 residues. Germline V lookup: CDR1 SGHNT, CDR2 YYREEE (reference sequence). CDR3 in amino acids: CASSLELSGGYTF. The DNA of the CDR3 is TGTGCCAGCAGCTTGGAATTGTCAGGAGGCTACACCTTC.

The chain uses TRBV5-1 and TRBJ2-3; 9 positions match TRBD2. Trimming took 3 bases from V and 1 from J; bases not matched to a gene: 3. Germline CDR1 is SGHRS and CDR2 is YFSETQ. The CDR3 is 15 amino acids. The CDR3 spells CASSWTSAGTDTQYF. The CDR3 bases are TGCGCCAGCAGCTGGACTAGCGCGGGCACAGATACGCAGTATTTT.

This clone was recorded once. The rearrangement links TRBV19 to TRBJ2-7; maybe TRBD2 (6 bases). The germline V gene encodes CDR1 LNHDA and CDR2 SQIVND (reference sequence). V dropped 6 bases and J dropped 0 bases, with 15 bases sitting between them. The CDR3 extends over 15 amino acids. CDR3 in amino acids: CASSRDSTISYEQYF. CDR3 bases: TGTGCCAGTAGCCGGGACTCCACGATCTCCTACGAGCAGTACTTC.

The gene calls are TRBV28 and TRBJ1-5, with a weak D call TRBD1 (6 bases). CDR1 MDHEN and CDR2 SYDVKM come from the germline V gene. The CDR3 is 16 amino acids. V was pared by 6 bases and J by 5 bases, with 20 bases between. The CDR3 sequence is CASSPSTGSFDQPQHF. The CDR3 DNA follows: TGTGCCAGCAGCCCATCCACAGGGTCGTTCGATCAGCCCCAGCATTTT.

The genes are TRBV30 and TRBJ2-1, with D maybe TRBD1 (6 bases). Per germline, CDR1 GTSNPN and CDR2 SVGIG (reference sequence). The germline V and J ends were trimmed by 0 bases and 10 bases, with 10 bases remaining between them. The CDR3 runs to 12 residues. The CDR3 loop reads CAWSVQGIEQFF. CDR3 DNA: TGTGCCTGGAGTGTTCAGGGGATCGAGCAGTTCTTC.

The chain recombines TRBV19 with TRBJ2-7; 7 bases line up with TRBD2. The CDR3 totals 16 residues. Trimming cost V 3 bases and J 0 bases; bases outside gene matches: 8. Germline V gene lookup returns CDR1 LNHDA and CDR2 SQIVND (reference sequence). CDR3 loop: CASSMGSSGSSYEQYF. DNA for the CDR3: TGTGCCAGTAGTATGGGTTCTAGCGGATCCTCCTACGAGCAGTACTTC.

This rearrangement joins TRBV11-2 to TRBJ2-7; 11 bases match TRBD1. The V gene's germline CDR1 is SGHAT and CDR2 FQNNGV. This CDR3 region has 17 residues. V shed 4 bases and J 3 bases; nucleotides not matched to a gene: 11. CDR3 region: CASSWSGTGTGGYEQYF. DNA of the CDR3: TGTGCCAGCAGCTGGTCCGGCACCGGGACAGGGGGCTACGAGCAGTACTTC.

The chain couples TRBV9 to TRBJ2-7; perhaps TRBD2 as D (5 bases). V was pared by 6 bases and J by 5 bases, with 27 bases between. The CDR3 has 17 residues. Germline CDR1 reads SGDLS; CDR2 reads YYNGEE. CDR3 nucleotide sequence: TGTGCCAGCACTCCTGAGGGTACCAGGCTGGACTGGCACGAGCAGTACTTC. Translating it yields CASTPEGTRLDWHEQYF.

In nucleotides, the CDR3 is TGTGCCAGCAGCTTAAGAGAGCAAGAGACCCAGTACTTC. This translates into CASSLREQETQYF. The chain recombines TRBV11-2 with TRBJ2-5; D gene unclear. V was clipped by 2 bases and J by 2 bases, with 6 bases between them. Looked up from germline, CDR1 is SGHAT and CDR2 is FQNNGV. The CDR3 runs to 13 residues.

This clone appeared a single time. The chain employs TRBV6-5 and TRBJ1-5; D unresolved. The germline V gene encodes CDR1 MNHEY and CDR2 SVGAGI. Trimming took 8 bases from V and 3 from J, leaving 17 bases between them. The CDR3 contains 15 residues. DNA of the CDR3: TGTGCCAGCCGGAAAGACAATCGCCACAATCAGCCCCAGCATTTT. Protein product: CASRKDNRHNQPQHF.

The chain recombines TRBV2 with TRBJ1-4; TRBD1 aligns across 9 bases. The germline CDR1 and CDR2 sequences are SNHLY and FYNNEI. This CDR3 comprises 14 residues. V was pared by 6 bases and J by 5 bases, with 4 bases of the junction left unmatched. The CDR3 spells CASRPGQGNEKLFF. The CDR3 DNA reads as TGTGCCAGCAGACCGGGACAGGGAAATGAAAAACTGTTTTTT.

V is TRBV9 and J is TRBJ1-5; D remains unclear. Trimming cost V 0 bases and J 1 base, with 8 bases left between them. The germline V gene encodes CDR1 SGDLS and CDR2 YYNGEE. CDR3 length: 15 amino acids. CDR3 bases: TGTGCCAGCAGCGTAGGACCAGGCAGCAATCAGCCCCAGCATTTT. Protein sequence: CASSVGPGSNQPQHF. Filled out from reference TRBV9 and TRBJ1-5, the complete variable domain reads DSGVTQTPKHLITATGQRVTLRCSPRSGDLSVYWYQQSLDQGLQFLIQYYNGEERAKGNILERFSAQQFPDLHSELNLSSLELGDSALYFCASSVGPGSNQPQHFGDGTRLSIL.

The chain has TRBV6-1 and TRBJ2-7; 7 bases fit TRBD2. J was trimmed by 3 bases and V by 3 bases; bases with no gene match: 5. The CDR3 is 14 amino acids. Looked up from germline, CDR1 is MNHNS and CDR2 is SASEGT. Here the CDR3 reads CASSDGGSNYEQYF. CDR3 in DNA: TGTGCCAGCAGTGACGGGGGGTCTAACTACGAGCAGTACTTC.

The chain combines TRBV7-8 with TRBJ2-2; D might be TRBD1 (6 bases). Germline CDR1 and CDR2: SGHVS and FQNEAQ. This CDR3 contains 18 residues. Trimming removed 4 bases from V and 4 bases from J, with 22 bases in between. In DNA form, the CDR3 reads TGTGCCAGCAGCTCCCCGACAGGCCCTGAGATAGTCACCGGGGAGCTGTTTTTT. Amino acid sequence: CASSSPTGPEIVTGELFF.

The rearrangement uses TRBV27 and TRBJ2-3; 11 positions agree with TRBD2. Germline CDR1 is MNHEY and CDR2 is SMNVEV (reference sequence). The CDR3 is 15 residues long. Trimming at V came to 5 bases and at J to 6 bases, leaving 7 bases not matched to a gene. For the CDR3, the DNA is TGTGCCAGCAGTGCTAGCGGGGGGCCCTTGGATACGCAGTATTTT. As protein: CASSASGGPLDTQYF.

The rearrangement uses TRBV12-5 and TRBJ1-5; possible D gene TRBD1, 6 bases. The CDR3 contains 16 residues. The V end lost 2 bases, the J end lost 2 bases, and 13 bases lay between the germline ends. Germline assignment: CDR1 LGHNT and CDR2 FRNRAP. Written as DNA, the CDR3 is TGTGCTAGTGGTTTGCCGGGGGGCGCGGGCAATCAGCCCCAGCATTTT. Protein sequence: CASGLPGGAGNQPQHF.

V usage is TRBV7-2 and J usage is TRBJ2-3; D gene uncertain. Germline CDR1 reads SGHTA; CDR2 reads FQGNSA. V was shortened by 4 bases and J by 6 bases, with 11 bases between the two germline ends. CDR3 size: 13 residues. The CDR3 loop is CASSSPVVDTQYF. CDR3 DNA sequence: TGTGCCAGCAGCTCCCCGGTGGTGGATACGCAGTATTTT.

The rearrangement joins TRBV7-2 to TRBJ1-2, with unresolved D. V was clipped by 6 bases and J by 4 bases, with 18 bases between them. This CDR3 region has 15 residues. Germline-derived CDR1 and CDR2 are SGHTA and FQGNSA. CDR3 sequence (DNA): TGTGCCAGCAGAATGACCGGGGTTTCCGGCTATGGCTACACCTTC. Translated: CASRMTGVSGYGYTF.

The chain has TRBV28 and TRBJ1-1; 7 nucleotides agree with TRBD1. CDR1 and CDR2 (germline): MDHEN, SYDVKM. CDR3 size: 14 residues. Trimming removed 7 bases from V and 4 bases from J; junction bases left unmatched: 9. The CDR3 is CASIHPGGGTEAFF. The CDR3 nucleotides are TGTGCCAGCATCCATCCAGGGGGAGGCACTGAAGCTTTCTTT.